Listed here are 30 T cell receptor beta chains from one sample, sequenced in a study of STAT5B mutations in CD4+ large granular lymphocyte leukemia. Clones were read by immunoSEQ multiplex PCR, and TCRdb kept only the in-frame ones, dropping some. The sample lists fewer than 50,000 clones, 70% to 80% occurring once. Sample: CD4+ T cells from blood buffy coats. These receptors all stem from a human donor in good health.

V gene TRBV29-1 combines with J gene TRBJ2-1; possible D gene TRBD1, 6 bases. The CDR3 consists of 13 residues. V gave up 4 bases and J gave up 4 bases, with 11 bases separating them. Germline V gene sequence: CDR1 SQVTM, CDR2 ANQGSEA. The chain's CDR3 is CSVVRDTYNEQFF. The CDR3 bases are TGCAGCGTTGTTAGGGACACGTACAATGAGCAGTTCTTC.

Only one count was recorded for this clone. The V gene is TRBV7-8, the J gene TRBJ2-3; D ambiguous. V shed 2 bases and J shed 0 bases, with 3 bases lying between them. CDR1 and CDR2 from the germline V gene are SGHVS and FQNEAQ. The CDR3 has 13 residues. CDR3 amino acids: CASSLISTDTQYF. For the CDR3, the DNA is TGTGCCAGCAGCTTAATTAGCACAGATACGCAGTATTTT.

CDR3 sequence: CASSQGLGQGTGGYTF. Here the CDR3 DNA reads TGCGCCAGCAGCCAAGGCTTGGGACAGGGAACTGGGGGCTACACCTTC. This sequence joins TRBV4-3 and TRBJ1-2; 9 bases fit TRBD1. CDR3 size: 16 residues. J was trimmed by 8 bases and V by 1 base; bases with no gene match: 11. CDR1 LGHNA and CDR2 YSLEER come from the germline V gene.

Of note for this clone: An end of the junction does not agree with germline; a read error may underlie this. The rearrangement links TRBV7-7 to TRBJ2-5; 9 nucleotides match TRBD2. Germline-derived CDR1 and CDR2 are SSHAT and FNYEAQ (reference sequence). CDR3 length: 16 amino acids. The CDR3 bases are TGTGCTAGCAGCTTAAGTGGAGGGACTAGCTTGGAGACCCAGTACTTC. Its translation is CASSLSGGTSLETQYF.

The chain links TRBV10-1 to TRBJ2-5; D unresolved. The germline V gene has CDR1 WNHNN and CDR2 SYGVQD (reference sequence). The CDR3 covers 14 residues. The V and J ends lost 3 bases and 1 base respectively, with 9 bases between them. DNA for the CDR3: TGCGCCAGCAGTGAAGGGCAAAGCCAAGAGACCCAGTACTTC. It yields the protein CASSEGQSQETQYF.

The genes are TRBV29-1 and TRBJ1-1; 7 bases agree with TRBD1. Trimming removed 7 bases from V and 8 bases from J; junction bases left unmatched: 7. The CDR3 is 11 amino acids. Looked up from germline, CDR1 is SQVTM and CDR2 is ANQGSEA. In DNA form, the CDR3 reads TGCAGCGGAGACAGGGATCCCGAAGCTTTCTTT. It yields the protein CSGDRDPEAFF. Complete variable domain (other parts from reference TRBV29-1 and TRBJ1-1): SAVISQKPSRDICQRGTSLTIQCQVDSQVTMMFWYRQQPGQSLTLIATANQGSEATYESGFVIDKFPISRPNLTFSTLTVSNMSPEDSSIYLCSGDRDPEAFFGQGTRLTVV.

The chain recombines TRBV6-5 with TRBJ2-7; 9 bases are a match to TRBD1. V trimming: 5 bases; J trimming: 2 bases; junction bases outside the gene matches: 4. CDR1 MNHEY and CDR2 SVGAGI come from the germline V gene. This CDR3 is built from 14 residues. The CDR3 DNA reads as TGTGCCAGCAGTGACGGGACAGGGACCTACGAGCAGTACTTC. It encodes CASSDGTGTYEQYF.

This rearrangement joins TRBV5-1 to TRBJ2-3; maybe TRBD2 (5 bases). CDR3 length: 14 residues. V shed 1 base and J shed 3 bases, with 9 bases lying between them. Germline-derived CDR1 and CDR2 are SGHRS and YFSETQ. This CDR3 is CASSLISETDTQYF. CDR3 coding DNA: TGCGCCAGCAGCTTGATTAGCGAAACAGATACGCAGTATTTT.

The rearrangement joins TRBV18 to TRBJ1-5; D is undetermined. The CDR3 covers 14 residues. Trimming cost V 3 bases and J 2 bases, with 8 bases left between them. Germline assignment: CDR1 KGHSH and CDR2 LQKENI. The CDR3 region has the DNA TGTGCCAGCTCACCTCAAGAGGGCAATCAGCCCCAGCATTTT. Encoded protein: CASSPQEGNQPQHF. The entire variable domain, with the rest obtained from reference TRBV18 and TRBJ1-5, is as follows: NAGVMQNPRHLVRRRGQEARLRCSPMKGHSHVYWYRQLPEEGLKFMVYLQKENIIDESGMPKERFSAEFPKEGPSILRIQQVVRGDSAAYFCASSPQEGNQPQHFGDGTRLSIL.

V gene TRBV7-2 combines with J gene TRBJ1-3; no firm D call. Trimming pared 3 bases from V and 0 bases from J, leaving 6 bases between. CDR1 is SGHTA, CDR2 FQGNSA, per germline. The CDR3 is made up of 14 amino acids. The CDR3 reads CASSLGRSGNTIYF. In nucleotides, the CDR3 is TGTGCCAGCAGCTTGGGCCGCTCTGGAAACACCATATATTTT. Full variable domain (missing parts from reference TRBV7-2 and TRBJ1-3): GAGVSQSPSNKVTEKGKDVELRCDPISGHTALYWYRQSLGQGLEFLIYFQGNSAPDKSGLPSDRFSAERTGGSVSTLTIQRTQQEDSAVYLCASSLGRSGNTIYFGEGSWLTVV.

The chain employs TRBV5-1 and TRBJ2-3, with D maybe TRBD1 (5 bases). This CDR3 comprises 14 residues. Germline-derived CDR1 and CDR2 are SGHRS and YFSETQ. The V end was cut by 5 bases, the J end by 6 bases, with 16 bases between. CDR3 sequence (DNA): TGCGCCAGCAGGTCCGCAGGGCTATACGATACGCAGTATTTT. Translated, it gives CASRSAGLYDTQYF.

In its sample, this clone was seen once. This chain connects TRBV11-2 to TRBJ2-5; weak D call: TRBD2 (6 bases). The V and J ends lost 3 bases and 5 bases respectively, with 13 bases between them. The CDR3 loop spans 14 amino acids. Germline assignment: CDR1 SGHAT and CDR2 FQNNGV. The CDR3 DNA sequence: TGTGCCAGCAGCTTCAGCGATGGGGGGGAGACCCAGTACTTC. Its protein is CASSFSDGGETQYF.

The chain uses TRBV18 and TRBJ2-7, with D possibly being TRBD1 (6 bases). The CDR3 runs to 16 residues. Trimming pared 4 bases from V and 5 bases from J, leaving 21 bases between. The germline V gene has CDR1 KGHSH and CDR2 LQKENI. The CDR3 nucleotides are TGTGCCAGCTCACAGCCTTTGGACAGCGGTTTCAACGAGCAGTACTTC. Residues: CASSQPLDSGFNEQYF. The full variable domain, its missing parts supplied by reference TRBV18 and TRBJ2-7, is NAGVMQNPRHLVRRRGQEARLRCSPMKGHSHVYWYRQLPEEGLKFMVYLQKENIIDESGMPKERFSAEFPKEGPSILRIQQVVRGDSAAYFCASSQPLDSGFNEQYFGPGTRLTVT.

This chain uses TRBV13 with TRBJ2-3, with D tentatively TRBD2 (5 bases). Trimming removed 5 bases at V and 4 bases at J, with 13 bases between. The CDR3 is 14 residues long. Germline loops: CDR1 PRHDT, CDR2 FYEKMQ (reference sequence). The CDR3 bases are TGTGCCAGCAGCCCGCGGGCCGGGGCAGATACGCAGTATTTT. Amino acids: CASSPRAGADTQYF.

DNA for the CDR3: TGTGCCAGATGGGAGGGAGAGGGCACCGGGGAGCTGTTTTTT. Translated, it gives CARWEGEGTGELFF. The chain joins TRBV19 to TRBJ2-2; 7 bases are shared with TRBD2. The CDR3 spans 14 residues. Germline CDR1 reads LNHDA; CDR2 reads SQIVND (reference sequence). With V trimmed by 9 bases and J by 4 bases, 8 bases remained unmatched.

The rearrangement links TRBV29-1 to TRBJ1-3; unclear D gene. Between the trimmed V and J ends, which lost 4 bases and 0 bases, there was a span of 4 bases. The CDR3 spans 12 residues. Germline assignment: CDR1 SQVTM and CDR2 ANQGSEA. The CDR3 reads CSVVFSGNTIYF. The DNA for the CDR3 is TGCAGCGTTGTCTTCTCTGGAAACACCATATATTTT.

This chain's CDR3 is CASSQGVRVLTDTQYF. CDR3 DNA: TGTGCCAGCAGCCAAGGGGTCCGAGTGCTGACAGATACGCAGTATTTT. This chain uses TRBV4-2 with TRBJ2-3, with D unclear. Trimming pared 1 base from V and 3 bases from J, leaving 14 bases between. The CDR3 runs to 16 residues. Germline CDR1 is LGHNA and CDR2 is YNFKEQ.

The chain has TRBV5-1 and TRBJ2-3; 14 bases align to TRBD2. Per germline, CDR1 SGHRS and CDR2 YFSETQ. CDR3 length: 17 amino acids. V shed 4 bases and J 6 bases; nucleotides not matched to a gene: 10. DNA for the CDR3: TGCGCCAGCAGCCCCCCTGGGACTAGCGGGAGTTCGGATACGCAGTATTTT. It encodes CASSPPGTSGSSDTQYF.

This clone has a single count. This chain links TRBV11-1 with TRBJ2-7, with TRBD1 matching 10 bases. V shed 3 bases, J shed 4 bases, and the junction held 9 bases outside the gene matches. The CDR3 length is 16 residues. Germline V lookup: CDR1 SGHAT, CDR2 FQDESV (reference sequence). CDR3 loop: CASSLGAGTGEYEQYF. CDR3 DNA sequence: TGTGCCAGCAGCTTGGGTGCCGGGACAGGGGAGTACGAGCAGTACTTC.

This chain connects TRBV7-8 to TRBJ1-2; 7 bases align to TRBD1. V shed 1 base and J 3 bases; nucleotides not matched to a gene: 8. The CDR3 has 16 amino acids. Germline V gives CDR1 SGHVS, CDR2 FQNEAQ. This chain's CDR3 is CASSLGGTGVYYGYTF. In DNA, the CDR3 is TGTGCCAGCAGCTTAGGGGGAACAGGGGTCTACTATGGCTACACCTTC. The variable domain in full, completed from reference TRBV7-8 and TRBJ1-2, reads GAGVSQSPRYKVAKRGQDVALRCDPISGHVSLFWYQQALGQGPEFLTYFQNEAQLDKSGLPSDRFFAERPEGSVSTLKIQRTQQEDSAVYLCASSLGGTGVYYGYTFGSGTRLTVV.

This clone was seen only a few times. The DNA of the CDR3 is TGTGCCAGCAGTGGACAGGGAGATTCACCCCTCCACTTT. Amino acids: CASSGQGDSPLHF. The chain has TRBV7-9 and TRBJ1-6; TRBD1 matches 8 bases. The CDR3 runs 13 residues. V gave up 6 bases and J gave up 8 bases; unmatched junction bases: 3. Germline CDR1 SEHNR, CDR2 FQNEAQ (reference sequence).

The genes are TRBV5-1 and TRBJ2-2; D might be TRBD1 (5 bases). Germline V gene data show CDR1 as SGHRS and CDR2 as YFSETQ. The CDR3 is 12 residues long. V dropped 9 bases and J dropped 5 bases, with 11 bases sitting between them. The CDR3 bases are TGCGCCACCAGGGTTGGGACCGGGGAGCTGTTTTTT. This codes for CATRVGTGELFF.

This clone was seen only a few times. The gene calls are TRBV5-4 and TRBJ2-5; tentatively, D is TRBD1 or TRBD2 (5 bases each). The ends were cut back, 4 bases at V and 4 bases at J, with 17 bases in the middle. Germline V gives CDR1 SGHNT, CDR2 YYREEE (reference sequence). The CDR3 spans 15 residues. In nucleotides, the CDR3 is TGTGCCAGCAGCCTGCCCGGGACCCTGGGAGAGACCCAGTACTTC. This sequence encodes CASSLPGTLGETQYF.

The chain joins TRBV5-1 to TRBJ2-5; D gene ambiguous. V lost 0 bases and J lost 1, with 7 bases in between. Germline V gives CDR1 SGHRS, CDR2 YFSETQ. This CDR3 is 14 amino acids long. CDR3 in DNA: TGCGCCAGCAGCTTGGGGCAGGCCCAAGAGACCCAGTACTTC. Protein sequence: CASSLGQAQETQYF.

The CDR3 nucleotides read TGTGCCAGCAGCTCCGGGACAGGGAACAATCAGCCCCAGCATTTT. Translating gives CASSSGTGNNQPQHF. The V call is TRBV7-6, the J call TRBJ1-5; 9 nucleotides match TRBD1. The CDR3 sequence is 15 residues long. Trimming at V came to 4 bases and at J to 3 bases, leaving 4 bases not matched to a gene. CDR1 SGHVS and CDR2 FNYEAQ come from the germline V gene. Together with reference TRBV7-6 and TRBJ1-5, the CDR3 gives the full variable domain: GAGVSQSPRYKVTKRGQDVALRCDPISGHVSLYWYRQALGQGPEFLTYFNYEAQQDKSGLPNDRFSAERPEGSISTLTIQRTEQRDSAMYRCASSSGTGNNQPQHFGDGTRLSIL.

This chain joins TRBV28 and TRBJ2-5; 9 nucleotides line up with TRBD2. The CDR3 is 16 amino acids. After removal of 6 bases from V and 3 bases from J, the junction contained 11 bases not matched to a gene. Germline CDR1 MDHEN, CDR2 SYDVKM. In nucleotides, the CDR3 is TGTGCCAGCAGACCCGGTACGGCTAGCGGGGAAGAGACCCAGTACTTC. Translation gives CASRPGTASGEETQYF.

The table lists this clone with a few counts. This chain joins TRBV19 and TRBJ1-2, with 7 nucleotides matching TRBD1. The CDR3 loop spans 14 amino acids. Trimming removed 5 bases from V and 3 bases from J; junction bases left unmatched: 6. The germline V gene encodes CDR1 LNHDA and CDR2 SQIVND (reference sequence). The CDR3 region is CASSPRGQDYGYTF. Here the CDR3 DNA reads TGTGCCAGTAGTCCCCGTGGACAGGACTATGGCTACACCTTC. The full variable domain, rest sourced from reference TRBV19 and TRBJ1-2, is DGGITQSPKYLFRKEGQNVTLSCEQNLNHDAMYWYRQDPGQGLRLIYYSQIVNDFQKGDIAEGYSVSREKKESFPLTVTSAQKNPTAFYLCASSPRGQDYGYTFGSGTRLTVV.

This clone was detected only a few times. V gene TRBV7-7 combines with J gene TRBJ2-5; D possibly corresponds to TRBD2 (5 bases). Germline-derived CDR1 and CDR2 are SSHAT and FNYEAQ (reference sequence). Trimming pared 7 bases from V and 4 bases from J, leaving 13 bases between. The CDR3 runs to 13 residues. Here the CDR3 DNA reads TGTGCCAGCAAAGAGCGGAATACAGAGACCCAGTACTTC. Translating gives CASKERNTETQYF.

This clone occurred a few times. The chain carries TRBV7-2 and TRBJ2-1; D unresolved. CDR1 and CDR2 (germline): SGHTA, FQGNSA. The CDR3 has 12 residues. Trimming cost V 6 bases and J 8 bases, with 11 bases left between them. The CDR3 reads CASRVLTDEQFF. DNA of the CDR3: TGTGCCAGCAGAGTCCTTACGGATGAGCAGTTCTTC.

This chain connects TRBV20-1 to TRBJ1-2; D is ambiguous. CDR3 length equals 11 residues. CDR1 and CDR2 (germline): DFQATT, SNEGSKA (reference sequence). Here the CDR3 DNA reads TGCAGCACGGGAGCCCTACAGGGCTACACCTTC. It encodes CSTGALQGYTF.